This T cell receptor (beta chain) was observed in a study of T cell responses to AZD1222 COVID-19 vaccine. The wider study: Pooled samples include second doses given at about 4 or 12 weeks. Whole-study findings and limits: Breadth and depth of Spike-specific TCRs rose after two AZD1222 doses. White British ancestry dominated among donors, who included more females, and clonal diversity was possibly underestimated.

V was shortened by 0 bases and J by 2 bases, with 16 bases between the two germline ends. The length of the CDR3 is 17 residues. Germline V gene lookup returns CDR1 LNHDA and CDR2 SQIVND (reference sequence). Measured with immunoSEQ multiplex PCR; TCRdb has only the in-frame clones, and not every one. This sample yields about 110,000 clones, of which about 85% are seen a single time; less than 3.5% belongs to the top ten. A note on this clone: As yet, its antigen is unknown.

The receptor was derived from an adult in good health. This chain uses TRBV19 with TRBJ2-5; D is possibly TRBD1 (5 bases). Sequenced here: peripheral blood, sampled on day 0 of AZD1222 vaccination. The DNA for the CDR3 is TGTGCCAGTAGTATAGATCCTTTGGGCAGGGCGCAAGAGACCCAGTACTTC. Its protein is CASSIDPLGRAQETQYF.